The 10 T cell receptor beta chains presented below share a single source sample, sequenced in a study of T cells in Graves' hyperthyroidism and ophthalmopathy. RNA transcripts were the template for amplifying TCR beta CDR3 regions. The study used the HTBI primer set for a first-round RT-PCR of the TCR CDR3. TCRdb independently ran MiXCR on the multiplex PCR reads; one entry per CDR3 protein. The sample has about 420,000 distinct CDR3 sequences; 15% to 19% are singletons. Sequences were obtained from blood. The receptors shown here come from a woman aged 18 to 35 with Graves' hyperthyroidism.

This clonotype has ten or more counts. The V and J genes are TRBV3-1 and TRBJ1-4, with D unclear. The V end lost 4 bases, the J end lost 3 bases, and 12 bases lay between the germline ends. Germline CDR1 and CDR2: LGHDT and YNNKEL (reference sequence). The CDR3 runs 15 residues. The chain's CDR3 is CASSPAVGPNEKLFF. The CDR3, as DNA: TGTGCCAGCAGCCCAGCCGTCGGGCCTAATGAAAAACTGTTTTTT.

This clonotype occurred many times. The rearrangement links TRBV12-5 to TRBJ1-1, with a possible D match to TRBD1 (5 bases). The V end lost 0 bases, the J end lost 5 bases, and 13 bases lay between the germline ends. The CDR3 consists of 15 residues. Per the germline V gene, CDR1 is LGHNT and CDR2 is FRNRAP. This CDR3 is CASGLVLQGRTEAFF. CDR3 nucleotides: TGTGCTAGTGGTTTGGTACTCCAGGGCAGGACTGAAGCTTTCTTT.

This clonotype appeared many times. The chain combines TRBV15 with TRBJ2-6, with D unclear. The length of the CDR3 is 15 residues. Trimming took off 5 bases at V and 0 bases at J, with 8 bases between the two ends. The V gene's germline CDR1 is LNHNV and CDR2 YYDKDF (reference sequence). Here the CDR3 reads CATSPRTSGANVLTF. Written as DNA, the CDR3 is TGTGCCACCAGCCCCCGGACCTCTGGGGCCAACGTCCTGACTTTC.

This clonotype showed up just once. A clone one base away is much larger, so this may be a read error. The chain carries TRBV3-1 and TRBJ1-3, with D unclear. The CDR3 length is 14 residues. CDR1 and CDR2 from the germline V gene are LGHDT and YNNKEL (reference sequence). The V end was cut by 3 bases, the J end by 2 bases, with 8 bases between. The CDR3 reads CASSHAGPGNTIYF. The CDR3 coding sequence is TGTGCCAGCAGCCACGCCGGGCCTGGAAACACCATATATTTT.

This clonotype was counted many times. The genes are TRBV12-3 or TRBV12-4 and TRBJ2-1; D may be TRBD1 (6 bases). V was clipped by 4 bases and J by 8 bases, with 15 bases between them. This CDR3 is built from 14 residues. CDR3 DNA sequence: TGTGCCAGCAGTTCCCAGGGGATTATCGATGAGCAGTTCTTC. Translated: CASSSQGIIDEQFF.

This clonotype appeared many times. The V and J genes are TRBV7-6 and TRBJ2-7, with 7 positions matching TRBD2. Germline V gives CDR1 SGHVS, CDR2 FNYEAQ. This CDR3 comprises 14 residues. Trimming at V came to 2 bases and at J to 3 bases, leaving 4 bases not matched to a gene. Written as DNA, the CDR3 is TGTGCCAGCAGCTTACGGTCGGGGGGCTACGAGCAGTACTTC. It encodes CASSLRSGGYEQYF.

This clonotype has ten or more counts. The rearrangement uses TRBV3-1 and TRBJ2-2; the D gene is possibly TRBD2 (5 bases). Germline CDR1 is LGHDT and CDR2 is YNNKEL (reference sequence). The CDR3 is made up of 13 amino acids. The V end was cut by 4 bases, the J end by 7 bases, with 10 bases between. The CDR3 loop reads CASSLAGRGELFF. The DNA of the CDR3 is TGTGCCAGCAGCCTCGCGGGTCGCGGGGAGCTGTTTTTT.

A remark on this clonotype: Its ends do not fully match the called genes, so a read error is possible. The genes are TRBV19 and TRBJ1-5; 9 positions match TRBD1. The germline gives CDR1 LNHDA, CDR2 SQIVND (reference sequence). The CDR3 contains 16 residues. CDR3 amino acids: CASGIVWDRAIQPQHF. The DNA for the CDR3 is TGTGCCAGTGGTATAGTCTGGGACAGGGCTATTCAGCCCCAGCATTTT.

This clonotype was seen ten or more times. The V call is TRBV3-1, the J call TRBJ1-1, with D maybe TRBD1 (5 bases). Germline-derived CDR1 and CDR2 are LGHDT and YNNKEL (reference sequence). The germline V and J ends were trimmed by 5 bases and 4 bases, with 14 bases remaining between them. The CDR3 extends over 14 amino acids. The CDR3 sequence: CASSSRGEVTEAFF. In nucleotides, the CDR3 is TGTGCCAGCAGCTCACGGGGGGAGGTCACTGAAGCTTTCTTT.

This clonotype occurred many times. This chain links TRBV20-1 with TRBJ2-2; TRBD2 aligns across 14 bases. The CDR3 loop spans 15 amino acids. The germline V gene encodes CDR1 DFQATT and CDR2 SNEGSKA (reference sequence). The V and J ends lost 6 bases and 5 bases, in that order; junction bases with no gene match: 5. This CDR3 is CSALTSGGGTGELFF. CDR3 in DNA: TGCAGTGCCCTGACTAGCGGGGGGGGGACCGGGGAGCTGTTTTTT.